These 17 T cell receptor beta chains share one sample of origin, sequenced in a study of T cells in Graves' hyperthyroidism and ophthalmopathy. RNA transcripts gave rise to amplified TCR beta CDR3 regions. TCR CDR3 regions were first amplified by RT-PCR with HTBI primers. TCRdb processed the multiplex PCR reads anew with MiXCR; each CDR3 protein has one entry. The sample contains 660,000 or so distinct CDR3 sequences, less than 25% of which appear only once. The specimen was blood. The receptor source for this set is a man aged 25-40 years with Graves' ophthalmopathy.

This clonotype was counted ten times or more. The rearrangement links TRBV4-1 to TRBJ2-7, with a tentative D call TRBD1 (6 bases). V was cut by 3 bases and J by 3 bases, with 18 bases left in between. The CDR3 extends over 16 amino acids. Germline V CDR1 and CDR2: MGHRA, YSYEKL. The CDR3: CASSQSASLQGYEQYF. CDR3 bases: TGCGCCAGCAGCCAGAGCGCGTCATTACAGGGCTACGAGCAGTACTTC.

This clonotype was found a few times. The chain links TRBV5-1 to TRBJ1-1; 7 positions match TRBD1. Trimming took 1 base from V and 2 from J; bases not matched to a gene: 5. This CDR3 region has 15 residues. CDR1 and CDR2 (germline): SGHRS, YFSETQ. DNA for the CDR3: TGCGCCAGCAGCTTGCTAACAGGGGCCAACACTGAAGCTTTCTTT. This gives the protein CASSLLTGANTEAFF. The full variable domain, completed using reference TRBV5-1 and TRBJ1-1, is KAGVTQTPRYLIKTRGQQVTLSCSPISGHRSVSWYQQTPGQGLQFLFEYFSETQRNKGNFPGRFSGRQFSNSRSEMNVSTLELGDSALYLCASSLLTGANTEAFFGQGTRLTVV.

V gene TRBV29-1 combines with J gene TRBJ2-1; D is unresolved. CDR3 size: 11 residues. Germline CDR1 reads SQVTM; CDR2 reads ANQGSEA. Trimming cost V 6 bases and J 4 bases, with 7 bases left between them. In nucleotides, the CDR3 is TGCAGCGTCGCCGATTACAATGAGCAGTTCTTC. Translation gives CSVADYNEQFF.

The chain has TRBV18 and TRBJ2-7, with 10 bases that match TRBD1. The J segment lost 1 base and the V segment lost 5 bases, leaving 20 bases of the junction unmatched. The CDR3 runs 20 residues. In germline, CDR1 is KGHSH, CDR2 LQKENI. The CDR3 DNA reads as TGTGCCAGCTCAACGAACCACCTGAGTGCACCGGGACAGGGGTCCTACGAGCAGTACTTC. Its translation: CASSTNHLSAPGQGSYEQYF.

This clonotype was seen a handful of times. V gene TRBV9 combines with J gene TRBJ2-7; TRBD1 matches 7 bases. The trim removed 3 bases at V and 2 bases at J, leaving 14 bases unmatched. The CDR3 covers 17 residues. Germline lookup yields CDR1 SGDLS and CDR2 YYNGEE. This chain's CDR3 is CASSEGQLASPAYEQYF. CDR3 DNA sequence: TGTGCCAGCAGCGAGGGACAGCTGGCCTCCCCCGCCTACGAGCAGTACTTC.

This clonotype is a singleton in its sample. DNA of the CDR3: TGTGCCAGCAGTGAACTGCCGGGACAGGGGGTGACCCAGTACTTC. Its translation is CASSELPGQGVTQYF. This rearrangement joins TRBV25-1 to TRBJ2-5; 11 bases line up with TRBD1. V was pared by 2 bases and J by 7 bases, with 6 bases of the junction left unmatched. The CDR3 runs to 15 residues. Germline values: CDR1 MGHDK, CDR2 SYGVNS.

This clonotype occurred many times. V usage is TRBV27 and J usage is TRBJ2-1; the match to TRBD2 covers 7 bases. With V trimmed by 2 bases and J by 6 bases, 4 bases remained unmatched. The CDR3 covers 14 residues. The germline CDR1 and CDR2 sequences are MNHEY and SMNVEV (reference sequence). The CDR3 region is CASSLAGVANEQFF. Here the CDR3 DNA reads TGTGCCAGCAGTTTAGCGGGAGTGGCCAATGAGCAGTTCTTC.

The V and J genes are TRBV27 and TRBJ2-3, with D perhaps matching TRBD2 (6 bases). This CDR3 contains 15 residues. Germline values: CDR1 MNHEY, CDR2 SMNVEV (reference sequence). V was pared by 5 bases and J by 3 bases, with 15 bases between. The CDR3 region has the DNA TGTGCCAGCAGTCTCGCCGGGACTCATACAGATACGCAGTATTTT. It codes for CASSLAGTHTDTQYF.

This clonotype has more than one count but fewer than ten. The rearrangement joins TRBV29-1 to TRBJ1-2; D perhaps matches TRBD1 (6 bases). V dropped 2 bases and J dropped 1 base, with 14 bases sitting between them. CDR3 length equals 15 residues. Germline assignment: CDR1 SQVTM and CDR2 ANQGSEA. CDR3 protein: CSVEWIGGDNYGYTF. Written as DNA, the CDR3 is TGCAGCGTTGAATGGATAGGGGGTGATAACTATGGCTACACCTTC.

Many counts were recorded for this clonotype. This chain links TRBV30 with TRBJ2-4, with D possibly TRBD2 on 6 matching bases. CDR3 length: 14 residues. Germline CDR1 and CDR2: GTSNPN and SVGIG (reference sequence). V was clipped by 0 bases and J by 5 bases, with 11 bases between them. The CDR3 DNA follows: TGTGCCTGGAGTGTGGGGGGATCACAAAACATTCAGTACTTC. This codes for CAWSVGGSQNIQYF.

J is TRBJ2-7 and V is TRBV5-8, with D perhaps TRBD1 or TRBD2 (7 bases each). The V gene's germline CDR1 is SGHTS and CDR2 YDEGEE. Trimming left V 4 bases short and J 2 bases short, with 16 bases between. The CDR3 sequence is 15 residues long. CDR3 region: CASSRAGQITYEQYF. The CDR3 DNA is TGTGCCAGCAGCCGAGCGGGACAGATTACCTACGAGCAGTACTTC.

This clonotype was observed many times. The chain links TRBV28 to TRBJ2-1, with TRBD2 as a possible D gene (6 bases). This CDR3 contains 15 residues. Trimming stripped 6 bases from V and 2 bases from J, with 14 bases between. Per the germline V gene, CDR1 is MDHEN and CDR2 is SYDVKM. DNA for the CDR3: TGTGCCAGCAGCTGGGGGGAAAGGCCCTACAATGAGCAGTTCTTC. It codes for CASSWGERPYNEQFF.

In its sample, this clonotype was seen many times. This chain joins TRBV12-3 or TRBV12-4 and TRBJ1-1, with 7 positions matching TRBD1. Trimming removed 4 bases from V and 0 bases from J; junction bases left unmatched: 5. This CDR3 region has 15 residues. The DNA for the CDR3 is TGTGCCAGCAGTTCCTTAACAGGGGTGAACACTGAAGCTTTCTTT. Protein product: CASSSLTGVNTEAFF.

This clonotype was recorded at least ten times. The genes are TRBV28 and TRBJ1-1; 7 bases agree with TRBD1. CDR3 length equals 15 residues. V lost 3 bases and J lost 2; bases outside the gene matches: 6. Germline V gives CDR1 MDHEN, CDR2 SYDVKM. The CDR3: CASSFRDRANTEAFF. The CDR3 bases are TGTGCCAGCAGTTTTCGGGACAGAGCCAACACTGAAGCTTTCTTT.

This clonotype occurred a few times. This chain links TRBV28 with TRBJ2-7, with 7 bases matching TRBD2. In germline, CDR1 is MDHEN, CDR2 SYDVKM. V shed 1 base and J 4 bases; nucleotides not matched to a gene: 4. The CDR3 is made up of 14 amino acids. The CDR3 is CASSLFSSGYEQYF. The CDR3, as DNA: TGTGCCAGCAGTTTATTTTCTAGCGGATACGAGCAGTACTTC.

The chain couples TRBV19 to TRBJ2-2, with 9 positions matching TRBD1. V gave up 5 bases and J gave up 3 bases; unmatched junction bases: 7. The germline V gene encodes CDR1 LNHDA and CDR2 SQIVND (reference sequence). This CDR3 comprises 16 residues. For the CDR3, the DNA is TGTGCCAGTAGTCTGCTGACAGGGGGAGACACCGGGGAGCTGTTTTTT. The encoded protein is CASSLLTGGDTGELFF.

This clonotype has at least ten counts. The rearrangement uses TRBV6-1 and TRBJ2-3; 9 bases line up with TRBD2. The germline V gene encodes CDR1 MNHNS and CDR2 SASEGT. The CDR3 sequence is 15 residues long. Losses at the gene ends were 1 base for V and 3 bases for J; bases not matched to a gene: 2. The CDR3 nucleotides are TGTGCCAGCAGTGAAGATAGCGGGAGTACAGATACGCAGTATTTT. Protein: CASSEDSGSTDTQYF.